Listed here are 10 T cell receptor beta chains from one sample, sequenced in a study of blood T cells in healthy people across ages. Using a J-beta primer mix together with a sample-barcoded 5' primer, a second PCR was run for roughly 6 to 12 cycles. TCRdb itself ran the 5' RACE reads through MiXCR, one entry per CDR3 protein. The sample lists some 690,000 distinct CDR3 sequences, 22% occurring once. Sequencing was done on a sample of blood. The source of these receptors is a man between 65 and 85 years old in good health.

This chain connects TRBV7-2 to TRBJ2-7, with 8 nucleotides matching TRBD2. Germline CDR1 is SGHTA and CDR2 is FQGNSA. CDR3 length: 14 residues. V lost 2 bases, J lost 4 bases, and 4 bases stayed unmatched. The CDR3 protein is CASSLTLADYEQYV. The CDR3 DNA follows: TGTGCCAGCAGCTTAACACTAGCGGATTACGAGCAGTACGTC.

This clonotype was detected only a few times. One junction end does not reproduce the germline sequence, and a read error may be involved. This chain joins TRBV20-1 and TRBJ2-2, with D possibly TRBD2 on 5 matching bases. Germline CDR1 reads DFQATT; CDR2 reads SNEGSKA (reference sequence). CDR3 size: 13 residues. CDR3: CSTRDYYTGELFF. CDR3 in DNA: TGCAGTACTAGAGATTATTACACCGGGGAGCTGTTTTTT.

The chain uses TRBV11-2 and TRBJ2-1; 10 bases agree with TRBD1. Germline lookup yields CDR1 SGHAT and CDR2 FQNNGV. The CDR3 runs to 17 residues. V lost 5 bases, J lost 6 bases, and 13 bases stayed unmatched. As DNA, the CDR3 is TGTGCCAGCAGCAATAGGCCGGGACAGGGGCTTCTCAATGAGCAGTTCTTC. Encoded protein: CASSNRPGQGLLNEQFF.

This clonotype was detected a few times. The gene calls are TRBV19 and TRBJ1-4, with 7 bases identical to TRBD1. The V gene end was trimmed by 6 bases and the J gene end by 2 bases; junction bases not matched to a gene: 6. CDR3 length: 15 amino acids. CDR1 and CDR2 from the germline V gene are LNHDA and SQIVND (reference sequence). The chain's CDR3 is CASRLSGGTNEKLFF. The CDR3, as DNA: TGTGCCAGTAGACTATCAGGGGGGACTAATGAAAAACTGTTTTTT. Drawing the rest from reference TRBV19 and TRBJ1-4, the complete variable domain is DGGITQSPKYLFRKEGQNVTLSCEQNLNHDAMYWYRQDPGQGLRLIYYSQIVNDFQKGDIAEGYSVSREKKESFPLTVTSAQKNPTAFYLCASRLSGGTNEKLFFGSGTQLSVL.

This clonotype was observed a few times. The chain combines TRBV18 with TRBJ2-7; D remains unclear. Per germline, CDR1 KGHSH and CDR2 LQKENI. The ends were cut back, 2 bases at V and 4 bases at J, with 9 bases in the middle. The CDR3 has 13 amino acids. CDR3 sequence reads: CASSPALGYEQYF. The CDR3 coding sequence is TGTGCCAGCTCACCAGCCTTGGGATACGAGCAGTACTTC. Full variable domain (rest looked up from reference TRBV18 and TRBJ2-7): NAGVMQNPRHLVRRRGQEARLRCSPMKGHSHVYWYRQLPEEGLKFMVYLQKENIIDESGMPKERFSAEFPKEGPSILRIQQVVRGDSAAYFCASSPALGYEQYFGPGTRLTVT.

This clonotype was counted between two and nine times. This rearrangement joins TRBV4-3 to TRBJ2-3; D call uncertain. The CDR3 runs to 15 residues. Looked up from germline, CDR1 is LGHNA and CDR2 is YSLEER. Trimming removed 0 bases from V and 0 bases from J, with 7 bases in between. As DNA, the CDR3 is TGCGCCAGCAGCCAAGAGATGGCCAGCACAGATACGCAGTATTTT. It is translated as CASSQEMASTDTQYF.

This chain links TRBV28 with TRBJ2-5, with 8 nucleotides matching TRBD1. The end of the DNA aligns better with TRBJ2-7, so the J call may be wrong. The CDR3 has 15 amino acids. Germline values: CDR1 MDHEN, CDR2 SYDVKM. CDR3 loop: CASIMVGTGSYEQYF. The CDR3 DNA is TGTGCCAGCATTATGGTGGGGACAGGATCATACGAGCAGTACTTC.

This clonotype was seen more than once but under ten times. The V gene is TRBV10-3, the J gene TRBJ2-1; TRBD1 aligns across 10 bases. The CDR3 has 17 residues. The germline V gene encodes CDR1 ENHRY and CDR2 SYGVKD. V dropped 8 bases and J dropped 0; count of bases not matched to a gene: 10. The CDR3, as DNA: TGTGCCATCTGGACAGGGGGGTCCGAAAGCTCCTACAATGAGCAGTTCTTC. Translating it yields CAIWTGGSESSYNEQFF.

This clonotype appeared a few times. The V call is TRBV5-1, the J call TRBJ2-6; D is ambiguous. The CDR3 runs 15 residues. The germline gives CDR1 SGHRS, CDR2 YFSETQ. The V gene lost 4 bases and the J gene lost 0 bases, with 8 bases spanning the gap. The CDR3 here is CASSPISSGANVLTF. CDR3 DNA sequence: TGCGCCAGCAGCCCCATCAGCTCTGGGGCCAACGTCCTGACTTTC.

As to this clonotype: Germline is not matched at one junction end, which may reflect a read error. The CDR3 region is CAASDSAGRSGIDEQFF. Written as DNA, the CDR3 is TGTGCCGCCAGTGATTCGGCAGGGAGGAGTGGTATAGATGAGCAGTTCTTC. The chain recombines TRBV24-1 with TRBJ2-1; D is perhaps TRBD2 (6 bases). The CDR3 contains 17 residues. Looked up from germline, CDR1 is KGHDR and CDR2 is SFDVKD.